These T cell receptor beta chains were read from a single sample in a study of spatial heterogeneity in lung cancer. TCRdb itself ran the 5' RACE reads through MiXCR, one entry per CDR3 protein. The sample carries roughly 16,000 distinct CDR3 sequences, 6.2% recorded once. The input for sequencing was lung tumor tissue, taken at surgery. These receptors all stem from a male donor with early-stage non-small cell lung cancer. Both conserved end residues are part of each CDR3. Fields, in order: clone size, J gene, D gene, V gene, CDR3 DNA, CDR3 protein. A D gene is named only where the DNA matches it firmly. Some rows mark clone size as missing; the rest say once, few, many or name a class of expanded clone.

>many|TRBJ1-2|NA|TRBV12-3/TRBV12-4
TGTGCCAGCAGTTTGGTAGGGGGTAGCTATGGCTACACCTTC
CASSLVGGSYGYTF
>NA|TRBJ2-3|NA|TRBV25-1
TGTGCCAGCAGTTCCCCTTGGGGGTATGGGACAGATACGCAGTATTTT
CASSSPWGYGTDTQYF
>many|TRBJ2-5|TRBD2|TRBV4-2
TGTGCCAGCAGCCAAGACGGGTTCGGGGCGGGGGTTAAAGAGACCCAGTACTTC
CASSQDGFGAGVKETQYF
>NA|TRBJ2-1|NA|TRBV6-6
TGTGCCAGCAGTTACGGAACAGGGAAGGGCAATGAGCAGTTTTTC
CASSYGTGKGNEQFF
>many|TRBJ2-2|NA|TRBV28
TGTGCCAGCAGTCCTGACAGGTCAAACACCGGGGAGCTGTTTTTT
CASSPDRSNTGELFF
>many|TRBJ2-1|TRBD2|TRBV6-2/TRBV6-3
TGTGCCAGCGAAGGACTAGCGGGGTCTCTTGAGCAGTTCTTC
CASEGLAGSLEQFF
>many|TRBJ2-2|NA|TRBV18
TGTGCCAGCTCACCATTCTTGCAGTCTAACACCGGGGAGCTGTTTTTT
CASSPFLQSNTGELFF
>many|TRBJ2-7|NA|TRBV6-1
TGTGCCAGCACCCAGGTGGACGAGCAGTACTTC
CASTQVDEQYF
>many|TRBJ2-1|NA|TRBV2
TGTGCCAGCAGTGAAATGGGGGGACCCTACAATGAGCAGTTCTTC
CASSEMGGPYNEQFF
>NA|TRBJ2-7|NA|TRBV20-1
TGCAGTGCTCAAGGGGACACCTCATCCTACAAGCAGTACTTC
CSAQGDTSSYKQYF
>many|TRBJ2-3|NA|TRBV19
TGTGCCAGTAGTCGGGCGGACAGCACAGATACGCAGTATTTT
CASSRADSTDTQYF
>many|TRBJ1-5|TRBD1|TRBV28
TGTGCCAGCAGTTTAGGGACAGCGAGGAATCAGCCCCAGCATTTT
CASSLGTARNQPQHF
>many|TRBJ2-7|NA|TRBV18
TGTGCCAGCTCAAACAGGGAAGGATGGGAGCAGTACTTC
CASSNREGWEQYF
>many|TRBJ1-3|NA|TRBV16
TGTGCCAGCAGCCGCGCCAGAGACTCTGGAAACACCATATATTTT
CASSRARDSGNTIYF
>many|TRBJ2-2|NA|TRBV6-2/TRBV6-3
TGTGCCAGCAGTGCAGGGGTCACCGGGGAGCTGTTTTTT
CASSAGVTGELFF
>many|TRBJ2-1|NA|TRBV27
TGTGCCAGCAGTGCCGGGCCCAGTCCCCATGAGCAGTTCTTC
CASSAGPSPHEQFF
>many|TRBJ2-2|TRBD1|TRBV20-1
TGCAGTGCGCTAAACAGGGGGACGAACACCGGGGAGCTGTTTTTT
CSALNRGTNTGELFF
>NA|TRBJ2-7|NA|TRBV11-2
TGTGCCAGCAGCCCGAGCGTGTCCTCCTACGAGCAGTACTTC
CASSPSVSSYEQYF
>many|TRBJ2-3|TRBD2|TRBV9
TGTGCCAGCAGCGTAGAAATTGGCGGGAGGAGGGCAGATACGCAGTATTTT
CASSVEIGGRRADTQYF
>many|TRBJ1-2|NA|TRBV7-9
TGTGCCAGCAGCTTGGTCCCAACGGGGGGCTACACCTTC
CASSLVPTGGYTF
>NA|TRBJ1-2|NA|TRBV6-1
TGTGCCAGCAGTGAAGGGGAAGTCTATGGCTACACCTTC
CASSEGEVYGYTF
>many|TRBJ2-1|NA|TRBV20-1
TGCAGTGTCCAAACGGGACTTTTTAATCAGTTCTTC
CSVQTGLFNQFF
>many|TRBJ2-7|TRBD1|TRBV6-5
TGTGCCAGCAGCAAACAGGGGGGCAACGAGCAGTACTTC
CASSKQGGNEQYF